Below, 23 T cell receptor beta chains from the same sample are listed, as sequenced in a study of T-cell reconstitution after alpha-beta-depleted transplantation in children. Preparing the TCRbeta library involved the use of unique molecular identifiers. TCRdb re-analysed the PCR reads in MiXCR, keeping a single row per CDR3 protein. The data hold about a million distinct CDR3 sequences, with about 29% observed a single time. This material consisted of PBMCs, mostly from graft donor cells, taken 360 days after TCRalphabeta/CD19-depleted stem cell transplant. These receptors were collected from a boy under two years old who had a stem cell transplant for SCID, so the T cells may come from the graft donor.

The gene calls are TRBV7-8 and TRBJ2-3; D could derive from TRBD1 or TRBD2 (5 bases each). This CDR3 is built from 16 residues. CDR1 and CDR2 from the germline V gene are SGHVS and FQNEAQ. V lost 2 bases and J 2 bases, leaving 14 bases between the germline ends. This CDR3 reads CASSLLEAGPTDTQYF. The CDR3 DNA is TGTGCCAGCAGCTTATTGGAGGCAGGGCCCACAGATACGCAGTATTTT.

V is TRBV5-1 and J is TRBJ2-2; maybe TRBD2 (6 bases). There are 15 residues in the CDR3. Germline lookup yields CDR1 SGHRS and CDR2 YFSETQ. Trimming took 4 bases from V and 4 from J, leaving 14 bases between them. For the CDR3, the DNA is TGCGCCAGCAGCGGATCCGGGAGCCTCACCGGGGAGCTGTTTTTT. This translates into CASSGSGSLTGELFF.

The rearrangement links TRBV12-3 or TRBV12-4 to TRBJ2-7, with 10 bases fitting TRBD1. This CDR3 is built from 14 residues. J lost 6 bases, V lost 1 base, and 3 bases had no gene match. For the CDR3, the DNA is TGTGCCAGCAGTTTAGGGGGGACAGGGGTCGAGCAGTACTTC. This encodes CASSLGGTGVEQYF.

The chain employs TRBV4-1 and TRBJ2-3, with 14 bases lining up with TRBD2. CDR1 is MGHRA and CDR2 is YSYEKL in the germline V gene. The CDR3 is made up of 14 amino acids. J lost 4 bases, V lost 8 bases, and 2 bases had no gene match. For the CDR3, the DNA is TGCGCCAGCGCGACTAGCGGGGGGGCAGATACGCAGTATTTT. It specifies CASATSGGADTQYF.

DNA of the CDR3: TGCAGCGTGGTCTGGGGGTCCTACAATGAGCAGTTCTTC. As protein: CSVVWGSYNEQFF. V usage is TRBV29-1 and J usage is TRBJ2-1; D is tentatively TRBD1 or TRBD2 (5 bases each). The CDR3 is 13 amino acids. Germline V CDR1 and CDR2: SQVTM, ANQGSEA. V gave up 6 bases and J gave up 1 base, with 10 bases separating them.

This rearrangement joins TRBV7-3 to TRBJ2-5, with 11 bases lining up with TRBD1. With V trimmed by 5 bases and J by 6 bases, 2 bases remained unmatched. The CDR3 has 13 amino acids. Germline-derived CDR1 and CDR2 are SGHTA and FQGTGA. CDR3 nucleotide sequence: TGTGCCAGCAGCGGGACAGGGGGAAAGACCCAGTACTTC. This sequence encodes CASSGTGGKTQYF.

This clonotype was counted between two and nine times. The gene calls are TRBV4-3 and TRBJ2-3, with a possible D match to TRBD2 (7 bases). Germline loops: CDR1 LGHNA, CDR2 YSLEER. Trimming cost V 3 bases and J 11 bases, with 18 bases left between them. The CDR3 spans 14 residues. The CDR3 is CASSHGGAGAGQYF. CDR3 in DNA: TGCGCCAGCAGCCATGGGGGGGCCGGGGCGGGGCAGTATTTT.

Only a few counts were recorded for this clonotype. DNA of the CDR3: TGTGCCAGCATGCTAGCCTCCTCCTACAATGAGCAGTTCTTC. Amino acid sequence: CASMLASSYNEQFF. The rearrangement uses TRBV2 and TRBJ2-1; TRBD2 is a possible D gene (5 bases). CDR3 length equals 14 residues. Trimming took off 7 bases at V and 0 bases at J, with 10 bases between the two ends. Germline CDR1 SNHLY, CDR2 FYNNEI. The whole variable domain, filled in from reference TRBV2 and TRBJ2-1, reads EPEVTQTPSHQVTQMGQEVILRCVPISNHLYFYWYRQILGQKVEFLVSFYNNEISEKSEIFDDQFSVERPDGSNFTLKIRSTKLEDSAMYFCASMLASSYNEQFFGPGTRLTVL.

The V and J genes are TRBV10-3 and TRBJ2-5; TRBD2 matches at 11 bases. Per germline, CDR1 ENHRY and CDR2 SYGVKD. The CDR3 sequence is 14 residues long. The trim removed 4 bases at V and 4 bases at J, leaving 2 bases unmatched. The CDR3 DNA follows: TGTGCCATCAGTGGGGGACTAGCGGTAGAGACCCAGTACTTC. This gives the protein CAISGGLAVETQYF.

This clonotype appeared a few times. The CDR3 here is CASTRDGQETQYF. DNA for the CDR3: TGCGCCAGCACTCGGGACGGCCAAGAGACCCAGTACTTC. V is TRBV5-1 and J is TRBJ2-5, with D perhaps assigned TRBD1 or TRBD2 (5 bases each). V was trimmed by 6 bases and J by 1 base, leaving 10 bases between them. The CDR3 is 13 residues long. Germline CDR1 is SGHRS and CDR2 is YFSETQ.

V gene TRBV5-1 combines with J gene TRBJ2-2, with D tentatively TRBD1 (6 bases). With 2 bases removed from V and 13 bases from J, the gap between germline ends came to 15 bases. The germline V gene has CDR1 SGHRS and CDR2 YFSETQ. The CDR3 sequence is 13 residues long. CDR3 amino acids: CASSFTTGKGLFF. CDR3 coding DNA: TGCGCCAGCAGCTTCACTACAGGGAAGGGGCTGTTTTTT.

A few counts support this clonotype. V and J are TRBV6-5 and TRBJ1-2; the match to TRBD1 covers 11 bases. This CDR3 is 15 amino acids long. V shed 2 bases and J 8 bases; nucleotides not matched to a gene: 7. Germline CDR1 is MNHEY and CDR2 is SVGAGI. The CDR3 is CASSYGGQGAEGYTF. In DNA form, the CDR3 reads TGTGCCAGCAGTTACGGCGGACAGGGGGCGGAAGGCTACACCTTC.

The chain couples TRBV5-1 to TRBJ2-1; no reliable D call. Per germline, CDR1 SGHRS and CDR2 YFSETQ. This CDR3 is 15 amino acids long. Trimming stripped 0 bases from V and 2 bases from J, with 9 bases between. The CDR3 reads CASSLGTIPYNEQFF. The CDR3 region has the DNA TGCGCCAGCAGCTTGGGGACCATTCCCTACAATGAGCAGTTCTTC.

This clonotype was seen at least ten times. The V call is TRBV12-3 or TRBV12-4, the J call TRBJ2-1; 8 bases line up with TRBD1. With 3 bases clipped from V and 8 bases from J, the junction kept 9 bases outside the gene matches. CDR3 size: 15 residues. The CDR3: CASSFARRGLDEQFF. In DNA form, the CDR3 reads TGTGCCAGCAGTTTTGCCCGCAGGGGGCTGGATGAGCAGTTCTTC.

The table lists this clonotype with a few counts. The chain employs TRBV7-8 and TRBJ1-2; tentative D call: TRBD1 (6 bases). The ends were cut back, 2 bases at V and 4 bases at J, with 14 bases in the middle. CDR1 and CDR2 (germline): SGHVS, FQNEAQ. CDR3 length: 15 residues. The DNA for the CDR3 is TGTGCCAGCAGCTTACATCAGGGGCCTCTCTATGGCTACACCTTC. Amino acids: CASSLHQGPLYGYTF.

The chain couples TRBV5-1 to TRBJ2-7; D call uncertain. The CDR3 runs to 17 residues. Germline loops: CDR1 SGHRS, CDR2 YFSETQ. V was cut by 4 bases and J by 0 bases, with 20 bases left in between. CDR3 residues: CASSPDPYPVTSYEQYF. In DNA form, the CDR3 reads TGCGCCAGCAGCCCCGACCCTTACCCTGTAACCTCCTACGAGCAGTACTTC.

The chain employs TRBV3-1 and TRBJ1-1; 11 bases match TRBD1. The CDR3 extends over 14 amino acids. Germline CDR1 is LGHDT and CDR2 is YNNKEL (reference sequence). V gave up 6 bases and J gave up 6 bases; unmatched junction bases: 6. The CDR3 region is CASRRTGGASEAFF. DNA for the CDR3: TGTGCCAGCAGAAGGACAGGGGGCGCATCTGAAGCTTTCTTT.

This clonotype was counted only a few times. This sequence joins TRBV7-9 and TRBJ1-1, with a tentative D call TRBD1 (6 bases). There are 16 residues in the CDR3. CDR1 SEHNR and CDR2 FQNEAQ come from the germline V gene (reference sequence). Trimming stripped 3 bases from V and 0 bases from J, with 14 bases between. The CDR3 is CASSLGAGLLNTEAFF. CDR3 sequence (DNA): TGTGCCAGCAGCTTGGGGGCAGGGCTGTTGAACACTGAAGCTTTCTTT. Full variable domain (missing parts from reference TRBV7-9 and TRBJ1-1): DTGVSQNPRHKITKRGQNVTFRCDPISEHNRLYWYRQTLGQGPEFLTYFQNEAQLEKSRLLSDRFSAERPKGSFSTLEIQRTEQGDSAMYLCASSLGAGLLNTEAFFGQGTRLTVV.

Notes on this clonotype: A read error may produce the germline difference seen at one junction end. V gene TRBV12-3 or TRBV12-4 combines with J gene TRBJ2-3; 7 bases match TRBD1. This CDR3 is built from 13 residues. CDR3 amino acids: CASSPELTGSQGF. CDR3 in DNA: TGTGCCAGCAGTCCCGAGCTGACAGGGAGCCAAGGTTTT.

Only a few counts were recorded for this clonotype. The chain is built from TRBV7-9 and TRBJ2-7; D not resolved. There are 13 residues in the CDR3. V was shortened by 1 base and J by 4 bases, with 8 bases between the two germline ends. In germline, CDR1 is SEHNR, CDR2 FQNEAQ (reference sequence). CDR3 amino acids: CASSLVMGYEQYF. The CDR3 bases are TGTGCCAGCAGCTTAGTGATGGGGTACGAGCAGTACTTC.

This clonotype was seen more than once but under ten times. The V call is TRBV2, the J call TRBJ2-3; D ambiguous. Looked up from germline, CDR1 is SNHLY and CDR2 is FYNNEI. The CDR3 totals 13 residues. Trimming took 6 bases from V and 0 from J, leaving 7 bases between them. CDR3 in amino acids: CASRKDSTDTQYF. The CDR3 region has the DNA TGTGCCAGCAGGAAGGACAGCACAGATACGCAGTATTTT.

This CDR3 reads CASSLELLSSYEQYF. The CDR3 bases are TGTGCCAGCAGCTTAGAGTTGTTAAGCTCCTACGAGCAGTACTTC. This chain links TRBV7-2 with TRBJ2-7; D not certain. V gave up 1 base and J gave up 0 bases, with 10 bases separating them. Germline values: CDR1 SGHTA, CDR2 FQGNSA. The CDR3 totals 15 residues.

This clonotype has a handful of counts. The chain is built from TRBV20-1 and TRBJ2-7, with D unclear. Deletions cut 0 bases from V and 2 bases from J, with 14 bases between. This CDR3 spans 15 amino acids. Germline V lookup: CDR1 DFQATT, CDR2 SNEGSKA (reference sequence). In DNA, the CDR3 is TGCAGTGCTAGAGACGAGTCCGCCGACGCCTACGAGCAGTACTTC. It yields the protein CSARDESADAYEQYF.